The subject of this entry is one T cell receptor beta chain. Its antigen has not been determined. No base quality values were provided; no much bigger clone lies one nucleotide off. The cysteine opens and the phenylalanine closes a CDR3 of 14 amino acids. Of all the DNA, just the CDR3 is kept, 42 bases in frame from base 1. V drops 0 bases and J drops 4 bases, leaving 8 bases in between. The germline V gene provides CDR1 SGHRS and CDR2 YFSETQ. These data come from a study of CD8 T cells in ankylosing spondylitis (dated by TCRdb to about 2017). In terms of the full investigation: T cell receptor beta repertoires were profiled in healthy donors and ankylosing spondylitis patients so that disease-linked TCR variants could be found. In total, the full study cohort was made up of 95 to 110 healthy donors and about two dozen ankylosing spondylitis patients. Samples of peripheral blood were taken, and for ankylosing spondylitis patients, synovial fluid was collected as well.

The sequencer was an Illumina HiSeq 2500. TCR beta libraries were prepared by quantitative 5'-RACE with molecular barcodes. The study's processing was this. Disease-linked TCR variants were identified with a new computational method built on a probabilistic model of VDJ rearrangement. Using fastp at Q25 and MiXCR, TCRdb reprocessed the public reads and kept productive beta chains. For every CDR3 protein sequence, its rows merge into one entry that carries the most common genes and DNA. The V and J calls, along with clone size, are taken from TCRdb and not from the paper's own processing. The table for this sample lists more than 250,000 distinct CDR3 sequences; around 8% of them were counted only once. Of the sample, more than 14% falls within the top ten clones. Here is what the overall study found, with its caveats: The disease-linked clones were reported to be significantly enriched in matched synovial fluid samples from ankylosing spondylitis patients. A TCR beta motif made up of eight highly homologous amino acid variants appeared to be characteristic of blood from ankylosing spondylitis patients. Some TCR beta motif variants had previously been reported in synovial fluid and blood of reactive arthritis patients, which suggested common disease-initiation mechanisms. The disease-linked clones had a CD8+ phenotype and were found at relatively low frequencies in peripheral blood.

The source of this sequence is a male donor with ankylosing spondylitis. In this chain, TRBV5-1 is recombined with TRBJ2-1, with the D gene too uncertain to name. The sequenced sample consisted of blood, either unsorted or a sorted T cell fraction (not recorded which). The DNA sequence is TGCGCCAGCAGCTTGGAGGTCCGGTACAATGAGCAGTTCTTC. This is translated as CASSLEVRYNEQFF.